Only one count was recorded for the clone carrying this T cell receptor (beta chain). With 7 bases removed from V and 6 bases from J, the gap between germline ends came to 16 bases. The length of the CDR3 is 14 residues. Germline lookup yields CDR1 MNHNY and CDR2 SVGAGI (reference sequence). These data come from a study of OX40 agonist ivuxolimab in advanced cancers. Assay: immunoSEQ multiplex PCR; the TCRdb copy retains only in-frame clones and omits some. The sample has some 80,000 clones; 94% are singletons. The source was CD4+ or CD8+ T cells sorted from blood, collected in a trial of the OX40 agonist ivuxolimab. The sequence was obtained from an adult with an advanced solid tumor such as melanoma, head and neck, liver or kidney cancer. The chain has TRBV6-6 and TRBJ2-1; D perhaps matches TRBD2 (7 bases). This CDR3 reads CASTGQRGGNEQFF. As DNA, the CDR3 is TGTGCCAGCACAGGACAGCGGGGCGGCAATGAGCAGTTCTTC.